The TCR beta chain under discussion was sequenced for a study of T cells after yellow fever vaccination. This clonotype was recorded a few times. After removal of 7 bases from V and 8 bases from J, the junction contained 7 bases not matched to a gene. This CDR3 is built from 13 residues. CDR1 is MNHNS and CDR2 is SASEGT in the germline V gene. A 5'RACE template-switching step, the method used to make TCR cDNA, added a universal primer site and UMIs. From the 5' RACE reads, TCRdb called clonotypes with MiXCR, one entry per CDR3 protein. The table lists 550,000 to 750,000 distinct CDR3 sequences, roughly 12% of them singletons.

This sequence originates from a man aged 25 to 40 who received the YFV17D yellow fever vaccine. The chain is built from TRBV6-1 and TRBJ2-1; TRBD1 matches at 8 bases. The sample was PBMCs, taken on the day of the yellow fever booster vaccination. The CDR3 coding sequence is TGTGCCAGCACTAGGACAGGGACGGATGAGCAGTTCTTC. Its translation: CASTRTGTDEQFF.